The text below deals with one T cell receptor beta chain. V lost 8 bases, J lost 5 bases, and 4 bases stayed unmatched. The CDR3 contains 13 residues. The V gene's germline CDR1 is SNHLY and CDR2 FYNNEI. This sample was taken from a study of blood T cell repertoires in COVID-19. The table came from immunoSEQ multiplex PCR; TCRdb's copy has only in-frame clones and leaves some out. The sample shows 95,000 to 150,000 clones, around four fifths of them seen only once. Sequencing input: peripheral blood. The chain recombines TRBV2 with TRBJ2-2, with 8 bases matching TRBD1. This receptor was taken from a man older than 75 with active or convalescent COVID-19. CDR3 sequence: CASSTGVTGELFF. DNA for the CDR3: TGTGCCAGCTCGACAGGGGTTACCGGGGAGCTGTTTTTT.